The clone carrying this T cell receptor (beta chain) has a handful of counts. What it binds is unknown. The sample comes from a study of T cell responses to AZD1222 COVID-19 vaccine. The wider study: Researchers grouped second doses given at about 4 or about 12 weeks into one pool.

Germline lookup yields CDR1 SGHTA and CDR2 FQGNSA. With 1 base removed from V and 0 bases from J, the gap between germline ends came to 7 bases. This CDR3 has 14 amino acids. The assay was immunoSEQ multiplex PCR, and TCRdb's table has in-frame clones only and misses some. Here the sample spans about 140,000 clones, around 89% being singletons. Findings and caveats of the study: Receipt of two AZD1222 doses was followed by a rise in Spike-specific TCR breadth and depth. Donors were mostly white British, more females; clonal diversity possibly underestimated.

V is TRBV7-2 and J is TRBJ2-7; no clear D gene. The sample in question was peripheral blood, obtained on day 0 of AZD1222 vaccination. The receptor was isolated from an adult in good health. Written as DNA, the CDR3 is TGTGCCAGCAGCTTAGTCTACTCCTCCTACGAGCAGTACTTC. This encodes CASSLVYSSYEQYF. Full variable domain (outside the CDR3, taken from reference TRBV7-2 and TRBJ2-7): GAGVSQSPSNKVTEKGKDVELRCDPISGHTALYWYRQSLGQGLEFLIYFQGNSAPDKSGLPSDRFSAERTGGSVSTLTIQRTQQEDSAVYLCASSLVYSSYEQYFGPGTRLTVT.